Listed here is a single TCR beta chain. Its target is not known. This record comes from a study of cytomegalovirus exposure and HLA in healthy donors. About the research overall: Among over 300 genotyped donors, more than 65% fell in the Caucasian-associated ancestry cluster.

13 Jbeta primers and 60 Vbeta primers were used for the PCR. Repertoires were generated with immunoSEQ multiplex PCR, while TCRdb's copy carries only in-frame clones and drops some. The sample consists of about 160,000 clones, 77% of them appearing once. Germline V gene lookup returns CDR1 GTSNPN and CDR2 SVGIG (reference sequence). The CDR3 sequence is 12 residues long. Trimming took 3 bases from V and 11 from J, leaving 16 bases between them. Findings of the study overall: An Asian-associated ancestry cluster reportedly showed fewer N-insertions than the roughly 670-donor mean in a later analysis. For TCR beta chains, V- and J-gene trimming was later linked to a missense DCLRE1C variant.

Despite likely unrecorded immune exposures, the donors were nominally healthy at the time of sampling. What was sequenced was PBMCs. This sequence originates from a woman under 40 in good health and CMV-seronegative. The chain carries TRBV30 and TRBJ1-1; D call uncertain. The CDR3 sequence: CAWRPQVEDAFF. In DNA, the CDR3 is TGTGCCTGGAGACCCCAAGTGGAGGACGCTTTCTTT.